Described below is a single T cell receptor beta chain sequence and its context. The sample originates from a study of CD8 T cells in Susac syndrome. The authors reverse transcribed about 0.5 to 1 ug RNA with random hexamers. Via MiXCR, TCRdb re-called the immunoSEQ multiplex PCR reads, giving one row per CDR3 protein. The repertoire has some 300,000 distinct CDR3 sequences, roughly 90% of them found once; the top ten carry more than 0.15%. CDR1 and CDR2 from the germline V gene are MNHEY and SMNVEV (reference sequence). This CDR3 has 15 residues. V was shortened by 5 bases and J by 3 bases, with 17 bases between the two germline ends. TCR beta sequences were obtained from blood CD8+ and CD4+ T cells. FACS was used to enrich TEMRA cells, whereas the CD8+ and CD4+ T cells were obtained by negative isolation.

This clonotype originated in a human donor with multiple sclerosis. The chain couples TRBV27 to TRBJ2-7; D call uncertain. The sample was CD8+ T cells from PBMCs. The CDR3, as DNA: TGTGCCAGCAGTCCGTACCACGGCACCATCTACGAGCAGTACTTC. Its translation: CASSPYHGTIYEQYF.